Sequencing of this TCR beta chain was carried out in a study of patients and donors after allogeneic stem cell transplantation. V lost 2 bases to trimming and J lost 0 bases, with 17 bases between them. CDR3 length equals 18 residues. TCRdb reprocessed the RT-PCR reads with MiXCR, giving one entry per CDR3 protein. The repertoire consists of about 400,000 distinct CDR3 sequences, with about a sixth occurring once and the leading ten covering roughly 7%. This clonotype was picked up many times. The chain links TRBV12-3 or TRBV12-4 to TRBJ1-3; D not certain. This sequence was found in a human donor who was either an allogeneic HSCT recipient or a stem cell or donor lymphocyte infusion donor (not recorded which). It is not recorded whose cells these are; they may come from a transplant donor. Sample: blood, either unsorted or a sorted T cell fraction (not recorded which). In DNA form, the CDR3 reads TGTGCCAGCAGTTTAAAGAGCTCTCTTGGACCCTCTGGAAACACCATATATTTT. Its protein product is CASSLKSSLGPSGNTIYF.